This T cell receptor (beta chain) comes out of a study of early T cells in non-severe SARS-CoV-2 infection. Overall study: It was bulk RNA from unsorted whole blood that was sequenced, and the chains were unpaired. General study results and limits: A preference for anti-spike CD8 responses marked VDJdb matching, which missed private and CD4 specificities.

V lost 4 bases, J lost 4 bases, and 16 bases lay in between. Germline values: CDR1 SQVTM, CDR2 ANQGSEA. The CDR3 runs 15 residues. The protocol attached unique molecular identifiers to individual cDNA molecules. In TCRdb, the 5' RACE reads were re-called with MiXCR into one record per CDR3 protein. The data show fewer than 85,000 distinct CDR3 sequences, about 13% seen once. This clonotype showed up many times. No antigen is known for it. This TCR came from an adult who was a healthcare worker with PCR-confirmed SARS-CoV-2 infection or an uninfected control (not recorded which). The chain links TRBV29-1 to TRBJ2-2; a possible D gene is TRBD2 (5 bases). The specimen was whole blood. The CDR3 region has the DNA TGCAGCGTTGGGACGGGGAACATTGGCACCGGGGAGCTGTTTTTT. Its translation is CSVGTGNIGTGELFF.